These 25 T cell receptor beta chains were all obtained from the same sample, sequenced in a study of cytomegalovirus exposure and HLA in healthy donors (dated 2017 in TCRdb). The protocol used for the library was the immunoSEQ multiplex PCR assay. For the multiplex PCR, a mixture combining 60 forward primers for TCR Vbeta segments and 13 reverse primers for TCR Jbeta segments was used. This immuneACCESS table, as held by TCRdb, lists in-frame sequences with V and J called but not all clones. Of the missing ones, under half trace to an unresolved V gene in checked studies; the others have no known cause. The sample profile shows some 90,000 clones; roughly 79% of them were found once. 6% of the sample comes from the top ten. Sequenced: PBMCs. The receptor source for this set is a female donor in good health and CMV-seronegative.

This chain connects TRBV6-1 to TRBJ2-7; TRBD2 matches at 10 bases. Germline V CDR1 and CDR2: MNHNS, SASEGT. J lost 7 bases, V lost 2 bases, and 8 bases had no gene match. The CDR3 has 15 residues. DNA for the CDR3: TGTGCCAGCAGTGAATTAGCGGGAGGAATGGAGGAGCAGTACTTC. Residues: CASSELAGGMEEQYF.

The gene calls are TRBV15 and TRBJ2-7; 8 positions match TRBD2. CDR1 is LNHNV, CDR2 YYDKDF, per germline (reference sequence). The CDR3 has 16 amino acids. Trimming removed 0 bases from V and 6 bases from J; junction bases left unmatched: 10. CDR3 in amino acids: CATSRDPAGARSEQYF. As DNA, the CDR3 is TGTGCCACCAGCAGAGACCCAGCGGGAGCCCGTTCCGAGCAGTACTTC.

The chain is built from TRBV4-3 and TRBJ1-5; D is unresolved. The CDR3 is 13 amino acids. The germline V and J ends were trimmed by 0 bases and 7 bases, with 7 bases remaining between them. Germline-derived CDR1 and CDR2 are LGHNA and YSLEER. For the CDR3, the DNA is TGCGCCAGCAGCCAAGATTATGAGCAGCCCCAGCATTTT. It translates to CASSQDYEQPQHF.

The V call is TRBV7-8, the J call TRBJ2-2; 15 nucleotides match TRBD2. The CDR3 consists of 21 residues. Germline V CDR1 and CDR2: SGHVS, FQNEAQ. The junction had 16 bases not matched to a gene; V was cut back by 5 bases and J by 3 bases. CDR3 nucleotides: TGTGCCAGCAGCGGATCCGCCCGGGGACTAGCGGGAGGTTCGTACACCGGGGAGCTGTTTTTT. Encoded protein: CASSGSARGLAGGSYTGELFF.

The V and J genes are TRBV5-1 and TRBJ2-7; D possibly corresponds to TRBD2 (5 bases). This CDR3 spans 16 amino acids. The germline gives CDR1 SGHRS, CDR2 YFSETQ. Trimming stripped 4 bases from V and 5 bases from J, with 22 bases between. The chain's CDR3 is CASSEGNTRFRDEQYF. The CDR3 DNA sequence: TGCGCCAGCAGCGAGGGAAATACTCGGTTCCGGGACGAGCAGTACTTC.

This clone occurred a few times. The gene calls are TRBV6-9 and TRBJ1-5; TRBD1 matches 7 bases. This CDR3 has 20 residues. Germline lookup yields CDR1 MNHGY and CDR2 SVAAGI. The trim removed 0 bases at V and 0 bases at J, leaving 14 bases unmatched. In nucleotides, the CDR3 is TGTGCCAGCAGTTATTCGACACCGGGACAGATGCCTTATAGCAATCAGCCCCAGCATTTT. Protein: CASSYSTPGQMPYSNQPQHF.

The chain has TRBV6-1 and TRBJ1-2; the match to TRBD1 covers 8 bases. The CDR3 length is 13 residues. The V gene's germline CDR1 is MNHNS and CDR2 SASEGT. Trimming at V came to 9 bases and at J to 6 bases, leaving 9 bases not matched to a gene. Here the CDR3 DNA reads TGTGCCAGTAATCGACAGGGGAACGATGGCTACACCTTC. It is translated as CASNRQGNDGYTF.

There are a few counts of this clone. This chain links TRBV6-1 with TRBJ1-5; D perhaps matches TRBD1 (5 bases). The CDR3 has 15 residues. CDR1 MNHNS and CDR2 SASEGT come from the germline V gene. Trimming took off 2 bases at V and 1 base at J, with 9 bases between the two ends. The CDR3 coding sequence is TGTGCCAGCAGTGAACCGGGGGGAAGCAATCAGCCCCAGCATTTT. Encoded protein: CASSEPGGSNQPQHF.

The chain combines TRBV29-1 with TRBJ1-3, with TRBD1 matching over 10 bases. V gave up 6 bases and J gave up 4 bases; unmatched junction bases: 9. Germline-derived CDR1 and CDR2 are SQVTM and ANQGSEA. The CDR3 totals 15 residues. CDR3 sequence: CSVIPTGGLGNTIYF. In DNA form, the CDR3 reads TGCAGCGTCATTCCGACAGGGGGCTTAGGAAACACCATATATTTT.

This chain uses TRBV2 with TRBJ1-1; tentatively, D is TRBD1 (5 bases). Trimming removed 1 base from V and 0 bases from J, with 6 bases in between. Germline loops: CDR1 SNHLY, CDR2 FYNNEI. This CDR3 is 14 amino acids long. The CDR3, as DNA: TGTGCCAGCAGTGAAGAACAGGTGAACACTGAAGCTTTCTTT. The encoded protein is CASSEEQVNTEAFF.

This chain connects TRBV15 to TRBJ1-5; D unclear. V was clipped by 0 bases and J by 8 bases, with 11 bases between them. The CDR3 runs to 14 residues. Germline assignment: CDR1 LNHNV and CDR2 YYDKDF (reference sequence). CDR3 nucleotides: TGTGCCACCAGCAGAGATCGGGATTCTGAGCCCCAGCATTTT. This translates into CATSRDRDSEPQHF.

V and J are TRBV6-5 and TRBJ1-2; no definite D call. Between the trimmed V and J ends, which lost 0 bases and 8 bases, there was a span of 10 bases. Germline V gene data show CDR1 as MNHEY and CDR2 as SVGAGI. CDR3 length: 13 amino acids. The CDR3 loop is CASSYSSGKGYTF. The CDR3 DNA sequence: TGTGCCAGCAGTTACTCTTCCGGGAAGGGCTACACCTTC.

The gene calls are TRBV4-1 and TRBJ1-1, with 8 nucleotides matching TRBD1. V trimming: 0 bases; J trimming: 11 bases; junction bases outside the gene matches: 14. CDR1 is MGHRA, CDR2 YSYEKL, per germline. This CDR3 contains 16 residues. The CDR3 coding sequence is TGCGCCAGCAGCCAAGAAAGAGGACGACAGGGGTCTAATGCTTTCTTT. Translated, it gives CASSQERGRQGSNAFF.

The rearrangement uses TRBV6-4 and TRBJ2-1; the match to TRBD2 covers 8 bases. In germline, CDR1 is MRHNA, CDR2 SNTAGT. The CDR3 has 16 residues. Unmatched junction bases numbered 7, after V lost 2 bases and J lost 4 bases. The CDR3 DNA follows: TGTGCCAGCAGTGACACGGAGGGGACTAGTTACAATGAGCAGTTCTTC. Residues: CASSDTEGTSYNEQFF.

This chain joins TRBV30 and TRBJ1-4, with D perhaps matching TRBD1 (6 bases). CDR3 length: 14 amino acids. V shed 2 bases and J shed 4 bases, with 11 bases lying between them. Looked up from germline, CDR1 is GTSNPN and CDR2 is SVGIG (reference sequence). As DNA, the CDR3 is TGTGCCTGGAGTCAGACAGGTCTTAATGAAAAACTGTTTTTT. Amino acid sequence: CAWSQTGLNEKLFF.

This chain's CDR3 is CASSLGKTQYF. Here the CDR3 DNA reads TGTGCCAGCAGCCTCGGGAAGACCCAGTACTTC. The chain employs TRBV7-9 and TRBJ2-5, with TRBD2 as a possible D gene (5 bases). Germline CDR1 and CDR2: SEHNR and FQNEAQ (reference sequence). V lost 5 bases and J lost 6, with 7 bases in between. The CDR3 runs 11 residues.

V and J are TRBV6-6 and TRBJ2-3, with D perhaps TRBD2 (6 bases). V was shortened by 7 bases and J by 4 bases, with 12 bases between the two germline ends. The CDR3 is 13 residues long. CDR1 and CDR2 (germline): MNHNY, SVGAGI (reference sequence). Written as DNA, the CDR3 is TGTGCCAGCATGATGGGGGGAGCAGATACGCAGTATTTT. Its protein product is CASMMGGADTQYF.

The rearrangement links TRBV7-2 to TRBJ2-7, with 8 bases fitting TRBD2. Unmatched junction bases numbered 5, after V lost 1 base and J lost 3 bases. From germline, CDR1 is SGHTA and CDR2 FQGNSA. This CDR3 has 15 amino acids. CDR3 sequence (DNA): TGTGCCAGCAGCTTAGATTTCGGGACTAGCTACGAGCAGTACTTC. It specifies CASSLDFGTSYEQYF.

This chain joins TRBV19 and TRBJ1-2, with 12 bases lining up with TRBD1. CDR1 is LNHDA and CDR2 is SQIVND in the germline V gene (reference sequence). The length of the CDR3 is 13 residues. This CDR3 is CAAGTGQGAGYTF. The CDR3 coding sequence is TGTGCAGCGGGGACGGGACAGGGGGCCGGCTACACCTTC.

This clone showed up just once. J is TRBJ2-1 and V is TRBV6-1; a weak D match, TRBD1 (5 bases). Germline lookup yields CDR1 MNHNS and CDR2 SASEGT. The CDR3 length is 13 residues. Trimming removed 1 base at V and 6 bases at J, with 7 bases between. The CDR3, as DNA: TGTGCCAGCAGTGAAGATAGGGGCAATGAGCAGTTCTTC. Translation gives CASSEDRGNEQFF.

The J gene is TRBJ1-2, the V gene TRBV4-2; a weak D match, TRBD1 (5 bases). Germline-derived CDR1 and CDR2 are LGHNA and YNFKEQ. The CDR3 is 14 amino acids. V shed 4 bases and J shed 3 bases, with 12 bases lying between them. CDR3 bases: TGTGCCAGCAGCCTAACGGAACAGGACTATGGCTACACCTTC. This encodes CASSLTEQDYGYTF.

This clone was seen only a few times. The rearrangement joins TRBV10-3 to TRBJ1-2; D possibly corresponds to TRBD1 (5 bases). CDR3 length: 14 amino acids. V was shortened by 3 bases and J by 4 bases, with 12 bases between the two germline ends. The V gene's germline CDR1 is ENHRY and CDR2 SYGVKD. CDR3 amino acids: CAISDSDRGYGYTF. CDR3 coding DNA: TGTGCCATCAGTGATTCCGACAGAGGCTATGGCTACACCTTC.

The V and J genes are TRBV6-5 and TRBJ1-5, with 7 bases aligning to TRBD1. The CDR3 sequence is 15 residues long. The ends lost 6 bases at V and 0 bases at J; junction bases unmatched: 5. Germline assignment: CDR1 MNHEY and CDR2 SVGAGI. CDR3 loop: CASRNGQVSNQPQHF. CDR3 DNA sequence: TGTGCCAGCAGAAACGGACAGGTTAGCAATCAGCCCCAGCATTTT.

V usage is TRBV6-5 and J usage is TRBJ2-7; unclear D gene. Germline CDR1 reads MNHEY; CDR2 reads SVGAGI. The CDR3 has 13 amino acids. The V end was cut by 6 bases, the J end by 0 bases, with 9 bases between. The CDR3 bases are TGTGCCAGCAGGGGTACAGCCTCCTACGAGCAGTACTTC. Protein sequence: CASRGTASYEQYF.

The chain carries TRBV7-9 and TRBJ1-2, with D unclear. The V end was cut by 1 base, the J end by 6 bases, with 9 bases between. The V gene's germline CDR1 is SEHNR and CDR2 FQNEAQ (reference sequence). This CDR3 spans 13 amino acids. The CDR3 is CASSLVGRDGYTF. The CDR3 nucleotides are TGTGCCAGCAGCTTAGTCGGGCGGGATGGCTACACCTTC. Based on the CDR3 plus reference TRBV7-9 and TRBJ1-2, the full variable domain is DTGVSQNPRHKITKRGQNVTFRCDPISEHNRLYWYRQTLGQGPEFLTYFQNEAQLEKSRLLSDRFSAERPKGSFSTLEIQRTEQGDSAMYLCASSLVGRDGYTFGSGTRLTVV.